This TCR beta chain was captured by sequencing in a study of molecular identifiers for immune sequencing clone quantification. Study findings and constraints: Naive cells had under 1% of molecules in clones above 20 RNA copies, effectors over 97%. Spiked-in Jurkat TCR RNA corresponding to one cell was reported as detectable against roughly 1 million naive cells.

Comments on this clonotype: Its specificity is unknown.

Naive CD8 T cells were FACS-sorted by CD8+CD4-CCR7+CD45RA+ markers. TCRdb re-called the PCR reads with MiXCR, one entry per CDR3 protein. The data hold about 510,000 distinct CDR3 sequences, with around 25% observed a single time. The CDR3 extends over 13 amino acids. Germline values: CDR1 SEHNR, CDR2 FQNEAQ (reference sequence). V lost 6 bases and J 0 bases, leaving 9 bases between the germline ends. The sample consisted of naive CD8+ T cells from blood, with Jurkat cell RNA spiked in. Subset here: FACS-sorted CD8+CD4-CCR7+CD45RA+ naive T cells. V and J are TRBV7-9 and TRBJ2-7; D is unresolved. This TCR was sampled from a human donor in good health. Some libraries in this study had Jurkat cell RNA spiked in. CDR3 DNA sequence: TGTGCCAGCAGTGAACTGGCCTCCTACGAGCAGTACTTC. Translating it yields CASSELASYEQYF.